Below, one T cell receptor beta chain is given with its context. What it recognizes is unknown. This record comes from a study of cytomegalovirus exposure and HLA in healthy donors. The PCR employed 60 Vbeta primers together with 13 Jbeta primers. Assay used: immunoSEQ multiplex PCR; TCRdb lists only in-frame clones, some missing. The data contain about 190,000 clones, roughly 84% of them singletons. Findings of the study overall: Among the CMV-associated chains, three were confirmed in vitro as specific for CMV antigens.

V was pared by 2 bases and J by 0 bases, with 11 bases between. This CDR3 comprises 16 residues. Germline V gene lookup returns CDR1 GTSNPN and CDR2 SVGIG (reference sequence). The specimen was PBMCs. This sequence originates from a woman aged 45-65 years in good health and CMV-seropositive. The chain carries TRBV30 and TRBJ2-6; possibly TRBD2 for D (6 bases). This chain's CDR3 is CAWSRPGVSGANVLTF. Here the CDR3 DNA reads TGTGCCTGGAGTCGCCCGGGAGTCTCTGGGGCCAACGTCCTGACTTTC.